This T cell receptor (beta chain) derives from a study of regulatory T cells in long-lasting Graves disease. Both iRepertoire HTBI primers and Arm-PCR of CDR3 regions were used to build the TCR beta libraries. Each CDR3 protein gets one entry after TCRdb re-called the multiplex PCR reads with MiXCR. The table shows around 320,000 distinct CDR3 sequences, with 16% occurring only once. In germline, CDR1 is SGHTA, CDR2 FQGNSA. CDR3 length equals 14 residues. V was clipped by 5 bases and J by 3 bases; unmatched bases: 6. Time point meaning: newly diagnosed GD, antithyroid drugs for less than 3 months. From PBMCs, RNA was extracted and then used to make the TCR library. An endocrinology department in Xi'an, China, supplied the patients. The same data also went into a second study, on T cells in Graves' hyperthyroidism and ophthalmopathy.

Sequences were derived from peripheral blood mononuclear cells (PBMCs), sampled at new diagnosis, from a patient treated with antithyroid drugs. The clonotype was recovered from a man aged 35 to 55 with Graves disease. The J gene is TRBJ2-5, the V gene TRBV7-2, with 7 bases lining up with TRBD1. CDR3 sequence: CASSPDRDKETQYF. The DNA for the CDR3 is TGTGCCAGCAGCCCCGACAGGGACAAAGAGACCCAGTACTTC.